The source of this T cell receptor (beta chain) is a study of neurological immune-mediated disorders. Findings and limits, study-wide: When the repertoires were grouped phylogenetically, those of 18 of the 34 multiple sclerosis patients came together in a single cluster of related CDR3 sequences, which points to a possible repertoire-level signature. Private repertoires in all groups were suggested by the absence of shared CDR3 amino acid sequences among expanded clones across subjects.

In its sample, this clonotype ranks as medium-sized. No antigen is known for it. The cDNA was produced through 5'RACE with 10-nucleotide random UMIs. Sequencing of 15-18 subjects in each run yielded over 160 million TCR-beta sequences. One entry per CDR3 protein results from TCRdb running MiXCR on the 5' RACE reads. The table has tens of thousands of distinct CDR3 sequences, under 2.5% seen once. Material for sequencing was PBMCs. The sequence was collected from a man aged 45-60 years with multiple sclerosis.

The DNA for the CDR3 is TGCAGTGCTCCCCAACTAGCGGGAAGCACAGATACGCAGTATTTT. Its translation: CSAPQLAGSTDTQYF. The J gene is TRBJ2-3, the V gene TRBV20-1; 10 bases line up with TRBD2. Germline CDR1 is DFQATT and CDR2 is SNEGSKA (reference sequence). The CDR3 sequence is 15 residues long. The trim removed 5 bases at V and 0 bases at J, leaving 5 bases unmatched.